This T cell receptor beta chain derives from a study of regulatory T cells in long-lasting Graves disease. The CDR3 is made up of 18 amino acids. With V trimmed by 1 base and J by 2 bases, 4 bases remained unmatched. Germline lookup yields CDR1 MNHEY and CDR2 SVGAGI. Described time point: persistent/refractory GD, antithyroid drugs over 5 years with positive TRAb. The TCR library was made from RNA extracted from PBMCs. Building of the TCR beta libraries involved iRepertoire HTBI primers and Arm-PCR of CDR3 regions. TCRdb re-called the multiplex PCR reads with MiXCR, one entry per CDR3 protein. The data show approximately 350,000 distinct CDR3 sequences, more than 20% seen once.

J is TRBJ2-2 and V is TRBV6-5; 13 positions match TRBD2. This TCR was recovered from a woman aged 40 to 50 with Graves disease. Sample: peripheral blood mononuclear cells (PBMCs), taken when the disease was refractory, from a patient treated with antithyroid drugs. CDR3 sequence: CASSYLGLAGPNTGELFF. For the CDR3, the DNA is TGTGCCAGCAGTTACTTGGGACTAGCGGGACCTAACACCGGGGAGCTGTTTTTT.